This T cell receptor beta chain is from a study of tumor-infiltrating lymphocytes in localized non-small cell lung cancer. Study at large: Patients included smokers and never-smokers with various histologies, some sampled after neoadjuvant chemotherapy. Study findings and constraints: T-cell fraction did not differ between immunotypes IM1 and IM2. Technical variation could not be separated from intratumor heterogeneity here.

The repertoire was sequenced with immunoSEQ multiplex PCR; TCRdb's copy has only in-frame clones and lacks some. The data contain approximately 9,000 clones, almost 80% of them singletons. As for this clone: The antigen is not known.

Trimming removed 4 bases from V and 3 bases from J; junction bases left unmatched: 2. CDR1 is KGHSH, CDR2 LQKENI, per germline. The CDR3 has 14 amino acids. This sequence originates from a human donor with non-small cell lung cancer. Specimen: lung tumor tissue. The chain combines TRBV18 with TRBJ1-3; 8 bases align to TRBD1. The CDR3 bases are TGTGCCAGCTCACTCGACAGGGGTGGAAACACCATATATTTT. The encoded protein is CASSLDRGGNTIYF.